The 27 T cell receptor beta chains given below trace back to one sample, sequenced in a study of shared T cell receptors in the human thymus. Data came from immunoSEQ multiplex PCR; TCRdb stores just in-frame clones and leaves some out. The table records 700,000 or so clones, roughly 85% of them present only once. This same sample was also taken into another study, of human thymus T cells.

Sequencing was done on a sample of thymocytes. The receptor set was obtained from a girl under three years old with a congenital heart defect.

V usage is TRBV28 and J usage is TRBJ1-5, with TRBD1 as a possible D gene (6 bases). This CDR3 spans 17 amino acids. Trimming stripped 7 bases from V and 8 bases from J, with 27 bases between. Germline CDR1 MDHEN, CDR2 SYDVKM. CDR3 in DNA: TGTGCCAGCACCGCGAATTACAGGACAGCCCAAGGGGAGCCCCAGCATTTT. Protein sequence: CASTANYRTAQGEPQHF.

This clone occurred a few times. The J gene is TRBJ1-4, the V gene TRBV5-6; D unresolved. The V and J ends lost 0 bases and 0 bases respectively, with 18 bases between them. Germline CDR1 and CDR2: SGHDT and YYEEEE. The CDR3 covers 19 residues. The CDR3 here is CASSLAGGRSLATNEKLFF. CDR3 nucleotide sequence: TGTGCCAGCAGCTTGGCCGGCGGCAGATCCTTAGCAACTAATGAAAAACTGTTTTTT.

The rearrangement links TRBV21-1 to TRBJ1-2; TRBD1 is the table's D call and was not checked against the DNA. TRBV21-1 is a listed pseudogene. This CDR3 spans 19 amino acids. The CDR3, as DNA: TGTGCCAGCAGCAAACGTCGGGCAGGGGGACCTTTTTTTGCTGGTGGCTACACCTTC. As protein: CASSKRRAGGPFFAGGYTF.

The chain links TRBV18 to TRBJ2-3; 9 nucleotides line up with TRBD2. CDR1 and CDR2 (germline): KGHSH, LQKENI. The V segment lost 4 bases and the J segment 1 base; nucleotides outside the gene matches: 6. The CDR3 is 16 residues long. The CDR3 here is CASSRISGGGTDTQYF. Written as DNA, the CDR3 is TGTGCCAGCTCACGAATTAGCGGGGGAGGCACAGATACGCAGTATTTT.

V is TRBV14 and J is TRBJ2-5, with 8 positions matching TRBD1. V lost 4 bases and J lost 5; bases outside the gene matches: 9. CDR1 and CDR2 from the germline V gene are SGHDN and FVKESK. The CDR3 consists of 15 residues. The CDR3 reads CASSLEQGDRETQYF. CDR3 DNA: TGTGCCAGCAGCCTAGAACAGGGGGACCGGGAGACCCAGTACTTC.

Turning to this clone: The identical CDR3 is also encoded by other nucleotide sequences in the sample. V gene TRBV6-4 combines with J gene TRBJ1-2; TRBD1 matches 7 bases. Germline V CDR1 and CDR2: MRHNA, SNTAGT. Germline trimming cut 5 bases from V and 5 bases from J; bases unmatched to any gene: 5. This CDR3 contains 13 residues. CDR3 protein: CASSPGQTYGYTF. CDR3 nucleotide sequence: TGTGCCAGCAGTCCGGGACAGACTTATGGCTACACCTTC.

This chain uses TRBV30 with TRBJ1-6, with a weak D call TRBD1 (5 bases). Trimming took 0 bases from V and 3 from J, leaving 9 bases between them. The CDR3 length is 15 residues. Germline V gives CDR1 GTSNPN, CDR2 SVGIG (reference sequence). The CDR3 reads CAWSVSGVYNSPLHF. CDR3 in DNA: TGTGCCTGGAGTGTGTCGGGGGTCTATAATTCACCCCTCCACTTT.

The chain employs TRBV19 and TRBJ2-5; D possibly corresponds to TRBD1 (6 bases). The CDR3 loop spans 14 amino acids. V lost 1 base and J 3 bases, leaving 9 bases between the germline ends. The germline gives CDR1 LNHDA, CDR2 SQIVND (reference sequence). The CDR3 here is CASSIGRGKETQYF. CDR3 sequence (DNA): TGTGCCAGTAGTATAGGCAGGGGTAAAGAGACCCAGTACTTC.

The rearrangement joins TRBV9 to TRBJ2-6; 7 nucleotides line up with TRBD1. Germline trimming cut 1 base from V and 4 bases from J; bases unmatched to any gene: 5. Germline V gives CDR1 SGDLS, CDR2 YYNGEE. The CDR3 extends over 16 amino acids. The CDR3 loop is CASSVQDRVGANVLTF. Written as DNA, the CDR3 is TGTGCCAGCAGCGTACAAGACAGGGTCGGGGCCAACGTCCTGACTTTC.

The V call is TRBV9, the J call TRBJ1-1; 7 bases are shared with TRBD1. The germline gives CDR1 SGDLS, CDR2 YYNGEE. V lost 0 bases, J lost 4 bases, and 6 bases stayed unmatched. The CDR3 consists of 15 residues. The CDR3 here is CASSVAGDSVTEAFF. In nucleotides, the CDR3 is TGTGCCAGCAGCGTAGCTGGGGACAGCGTCACTGAAGCTTTCTTT.

V usage is TRBV28 and J usage is TRBJ2-1, with a weak D call TRBD1 (6 bases). Between the trimmed V and J ends, which lost 1 base and 6 bases, there was a span of 13 bases. The CDR3 has 15 amino acids. Germline V gene data show CDR1 as MDHEN and CDR2 as SYDVKM. CDR3 nucleotides: TGTGCCAGCAGTTTATCAGGGGTATGGGGCAATGAGCAGTTCTTC. Translation gives CASSLSGVWGNEQFF.

The chain is built from TRBV9 and TRBJ1-1; D is uncertain. The V gene lost 7 bases and the J gene lost 0 bases, with 13 bases spanning the gap. The CDR3 has 14 amino acids. CDR1 and CDR2 (germline): SGDLS, YYNGEE. CDR3 region: CASGLGRMNTEAFF. For the CDR3, the DNA is TGTGCCAGCGGCCTGGGCAGAATGAACACTGAAGCTTTCTTT.

This clone came up a few times. The V call is TRBV7-9, the J call TRBJ1-3; 8 nucleotides align to TRBD1. Looked up from germline, CDR1 is SEHNR and CDR2 is FQNEAQ (reference sequence). The V segment lost 3 bases and the J segment 0 bases; nucleotides outside the gene matches: 1. The CDR3 loop spans 15 amino acids. CDR3 sequence: CASSFRGHSGNTIYF. CDR3 DNA sequence: TGTGCCAGCAGCTTCAGGGGGCACTCTGGAAACACCATATATTTT.

This clone was found a few times. The rearrangement joins TRBV20-1 to TRBJ2-5; no clear D gene. This CDR3 is 10 amino acids long. Germline V lookup: CDR1 DFQATT, CDR2 SNEGSKA (reference sequence). The V gene lost 8 bases and the J gene lost 0 bases, with 4 bases spanning the gap. CDR3 sequence (DNA): TGCAGTCCCAACCAAGAGACCCAGTACTTC. It yields the protein CSPNQETQYF.

The chain couples TRBV29-1 to TRBJ1-1; D unclear. The CDR3 covers 10 residues. Germline V gene lookup returns CDR1 SQVTM and CDR2 ANQGSEA. Trimming removed 8 bases at V and 4 bases at J, with 8 bases between. The CDR3 nucleotides are TGCAGCTGTCGCGGCACTGAAGCTTTCTTT. It translates to CSCRGTEAFF.

This chain uses TRBV7-6 with TRBJ1-1; D possibly corresponds to TRBD1 (6 bases). Germline V gene lookup returns CDR1 SGHVS and CDR2 FNYEAQ. The CDR3 is 15 amino acids. Trimming cost V 0 bases and J 6 bases, with 14 bases left between them. The DNA of the CDR3 is TGTGCCAGCAGCTTAGCTCACAGGGTTAGCGCTGAAGCTTTCTTT. It encodes CASSLAHRVSAEAFF.

This rearrangement joins TRBV6-1 to TRBJ1-2; D is unresolved. The CDR3 is made up of 11 amino acids. Trimming pared 4 bases from V and 6 bases from J, leaving 6 bases between. Germline values: CDR1 MNHNS, CDR2 SASEGT. The CDR3 region has the DNA TGTGCCAGCAGTGCAACAGATGGCTACACCTTC. Its translation is CASSATDGYTF.

V usage is TRBV28 and J usage is TRBJ1-1; the match to TRBD1 covers 10 bases. The V and J ends lost 7 bases and 6 bases, in that order; junction bases with no gene match: 14. The CDR3 has 16 residues. The germline V gene has CDR1 MDHEN and CDR2 SYDVKM. The CDR3 DNA sequence: TGTGCCAGCACCTCAGGACCGGGACAGGGGTACGCTGAAGCTTTCTTT. Protein product: CASTSGPGQGYAEAFF.

This clone turned up a few times. This chain links TRBV27 with TRBJ2-6, with D perhaps matching TRBD2 (5 bases). Germline lookup yields CDR1 MNHEY and CDR2 SMNVEV (reference sequence). The CDR3 is 15 amino acids. Trimming removed 4 bases at V and 2 bases at J, with 9 bases between. The CDR3 sequence is CASSSRDTGANVLTF. CDR3 in DNA: TGTGCCAGCAGTTCCCGGGATACTGGGGCCAACGTCCTGACTTTC.

The CDR3 DNA reads as TGCACCAGCAGCCAGACACAGGGACCCAACACTGAAGCTTTCTTT. It translates to CTSSQTQGPNTEAFF. The J gene is TRBJ1-1, the V gene TRBV1; the DNA was not compared with TRBD1, the D call given in the table. TRBV1 is termed a pseudogene. The CDR3 length is 15 residues.

The chain joins TRBV2 to TRBJ1-2; TRBD1 aligns across 11 bases. V gave up 7 bases and J gave up 8 bases; unmatched junction bases: 6. CDR3 length: 13 amino acids. Germline lookup yields CDR1 SNHLY and CDR2 FYNNEI. DNA for the CDR3: TGTGCCAGCACCGGGACAGGGGGTGGCGGCTACACCTTC. This sequence encodes CASTGTGGGGYTF.

The CDR3 DNA follows: TGCGCCAGCAGCTGGGCCAGGGGGAGCTACGAGCAGTACTTC. This encodes CASSWARGSYEQYF. This chain connects TRBV5-1 to TRBJ2-7; 7 nucleotides match TRBD1. The V and J ends lost 3 bases and 3 bases, in that order; junction bases with no gene match: 6. Germline CDR1 reads SGHRS; CDR2 reads YFSETQ. This CDR3 contains 14 residues. The full variable domain, rest sourced from reference TRBV5-1 and TRBJ2-7, is KAGVTQTPRYLIKTRGQQVTLSCSPISGHRSVSWYQQTPGQGLQFLFEYFSETQRNKGNFPGRFSGRQFSNSRSEMNVSTLELGDSALYLCASSWARGSYEQYFGPGTRLTVT.

The rearrangement links TRBV5-4 to TRBJ1-2; D may be TRBD1 (5 bases). The V and J ends lost 0 bases and 9 bases respectively, with 18 bases between them. CDR3 size: 15 residues. CDR1 SGHNT and CDR2 YYREEE come from the germline V gene (reference sequence). Here the CDR3 reads CASSLANGAGSRYTF. The DNA of the CDR3 is TGTGCCAGCAGCTTGGCCAATGGGGCAGGGTCTCGCTACACCTTC. The entire variable domain, with the rest obtained from reference TRBV5-4 and TRBJ1-2, is as follows: ETGVTQSPTHLIKTRGQQVTLRCSSQSGHNTVSWYQQALGQGPQFIFQYYREEENGRGNFPPRFSGLQFPNYSSELNVNALELDDSALYLCASSLANGAGSRYTFGSGTRLTVV.

The chain uses TRBV19 and TRBJ1-2; 9 bases fit TRBD1. The V gene's germline CDR1 is LNHDA and CDR2 SQIVND (reference sequence). This CDR3 is 13 amino acids long. V lost 7 bases and J lost 5; bases outside the gene matches: 5. The CDR3 DNA follows: TGTGCCAGTAACACAGGGGGCGAGTATGGCTACACCTTC. It specifies CASNTGGEYGYTF.

The genes are TRBV6-1 and TRBJ1-5; no firm D call. Trimming took 6 bases from V and 7 from J, leaving 16 bases between them. The CDR3 totals 14 residues. Looked up from germline, CDR1 is MNHNS and CDR2 is SASEGT. This CDR3 is CASRAEIYPQPQHF. CDR3 nucleotide sequence: TGTGCCAGCAGGGCGGAGATTTACCCACAGCCCCAGCATTTT.

The rearrangement uses TRBV4-3 and TRBJ1-3; no reliable D call. The V end was cut by 3 bases, the J end by 1 base, with 28 bases between. Germline V gives CDR1 LGHNA, CDR2 YSLEER. The CDR3 covers 21 residues. The DNA for the CDR3 is TGCGCCAGCAGCCACAGAGGGCCCTCGGGCGGACGCAGGTCATCTGGAAACACCATATATTTT. It translates to CASSHRGPSGGRRSSGNTIYF.

The table lists this clone with a few counts. The rearrangement joins TRBV6-5 to TRBJ2-5; TRBD1 might be the D (5 bases). In germline, CDR1 is MNHEY, CDR2 SVGAGI. The CDR3 has 14 residues. The V end lost 5 bases, the J end lost 0 bases, and 10 bases lay between the germline ends. The DNA of the CDR3 is TGTGCCAGCAGTCACCCACAGGACCAAGAGACCCAGTACTTC. This translates into CASSHPQDQETQYF.